This T cell receptor (beta chain) was identified in a study of blood T cell repertoires in COVID-19. Profiling relied on immunoSEQ multiplex PCR, and the TCRdb table lists in-frame clones only, not all of them. The sample includes over 110,000 clones, around 88% of them seen just once. The J segment lost 7 bases and the V segment lost 3 bases, leaving 7 bases of the junction unmatched. Germline V gene lookup returns CDR1 MNHNS and CDR2 SASEGT. This CDR3 spans 15 amino acids. Material: peripheral blood. The chain is built from TRBV6-1 and TRBJ2-2; the match to TRBD1 covers 8 bases. The clonotype was recovered from a human donor in a cohort sampled during active COVID-19. For the CDR3, the DNA is TGTGCCAGCAGTGACCGGACAGGGCTGGTCGGGGAGCTGTTTTTT. Its protein is CASSDRTGLVGELFF.